These 29 T cell receptor beta chains came from one sample sequenced in a study of molecular identifiers for immune sequencing clone quantification. TCRdb re-called the PCR reads with MiXCR, one entry per CDR3 protein. The data show under 800,000 distinct CDR3 sequences, 25% seen once. Sequences were obtained from naive CD8+ T cells from blood, with Jurkat cell RNA spiked in. This sample's subset: FACS-sorted CD8+CD4-CCR7+CD45RA+ naive T cells. The source of these receptors is a human donor in good health. Some libraries in this study had Jurkat cell RNA spiked in.

This rearrangement joins TRBV2 to TRBJ2-3; 8 positions agree with TRBD2. The CDR3 totals 17 residues. The V and J ends lost 0 bases and 4 bases, in that order; junction bases with no gene match: 9. Germline lookup yields CDR1 SNHLY and CDR2 FYNNEI. CDR3 sequence: CASSEALDGGDPDTQYF. DNA for the CDR3: TGTGCCAGCAGTGAAGCGCTTGACGGGGGGGACCCAGATACGCAGTATTTT.

Turning to this clonotype: Just one base apart from a much larger clone, this may be a read error. The genes are TRBV10-3 and TRBJ1-1; D not certain. The CDR3 is 12 amino acids. Germline lookup yields CDR1 ENHRY and CDR2 SYGVKD. The CDR3 loop is CAIRLANTKAFF. The CDR3 DNA reads as TGTGCCATCAGACTGGCAAACACTAAAGCTTTCTTT.

Of note for this clonotype: A much larger clone is a single base away; this may be a read error. The rearrangement uses TRBV27 and TRBJ2-3, with TRBD1 matching over 8 bases. This CDR3 spans 15 amino acids. Per the germline V gene, CDR1 is MNHEY and CDR2 is SMNVEV (reference sequence). This CDR3 reads CASSHSGGSGDTRYF. The CDR3 DNA follows: TGTGCCAGCAGTCACTCAGGGGGCTCGGGAGATACGCGGTATTTT.

This clonotype came up many times. The chain links TRBV10-3 to TRBJ2-3; 9 positions agree with TRBD1. The junction had 6 bases not matched to a gene; V was cut back by 4 bases and J by 4 bases. Germline V gene lookup returns CDR1 ENHRY and CDR2 SYGVKD. This CDR3 has 15 residues. CDR3: CAISVRTGDPDTQYF. The CDR3 bases are TGTGCCATCAGTGTTCGGACAGGGGATCCAGATACGCAGTATTTT.

This chain uses TRBV18 with TRBJ2-2, with TRBD2 matching over 8 bases. Trimming removed 3 bases from V and 1 base from J; junction bases left unmatched: 4. The CDR3 sequence is 16 residues long. Looked up from germline, CDR1 is KGHSH and CDR2 is LQKENI. Here the CDR3 DNA reads TGTGCCAGCTCACCTGGACTAGCCCTGAACACCGGGGAGCTGTTTTTT. Translation gives CASSPGLALNTGELFF.

The chain uses TRBV19 and TRBJ2-7; D is unclear. The CDR3 spans 14 residues. CDR1 and CDR2 (germline): LNHDA, SQIVND (reference sequence). V was clipped by 6 bases and J by 0 bases, with 12 bases between them. CDR3 region: CASSPRRSSYEQYF. CDR3 bases: TGTGCCAGTAGCCCCCGTCGCAGCTCCTACGAGCAGTACTTC.

There are a few counts of this clonotype. CDR3: CASSQDGQHIYEQYF. CDR3 coding DNA: TGCGCCAGCAGCCAAGACGGACAGCATATCTACGAGCAGTACTTC. This chain uses TRBV4-1 with TRBJ2-7; D is possibly TRBD1 (6 bases). The CDR3 length is 15 residues. Germline CDR1 is MGHRA and CDR2 is YSYEKL. Trimming cost V 0 bases and J 3 bases, with 12 bases left between them.

This clonotype was found many times. J is TRBJ2-3 and V is TRBV2; D gene ambiguous. The germline V and J ends were trimmed by 4 bases and 3 bases, with 8 bases remaining between them. The length of the CDR3 is 13 residues. The germline gives CDR1 SNHLY, CDR2 FYNNEI. CDR3 in amino acids: CASSAEYTDTQYF. DNA for the CDR3: TGTGCCAGCAGTGCGGAGTATACAGATACGCAGTATTTT.

In this sample, this clonotype turned up a few times. The chain employs TRBV4-3 and TRBJ2-3, with TRBD1 matching over 8 bases. Germline loops: CDR1 LGHNA, CDR2 YSLEER. The length of the CDR3 is 17 residues. V dropped 4 bases and J dropped 3; count of bases not matched to a gene: 12. The CDR3 is CASSPVTGVRRTDTQYF. The CDR3 nucleotides are TGCGCCAGCAGCCCGGTGACAGGGGTTCGGCGGACAGATACGCAGTATTTT.

Concerning this clonotype itself: The CDR3 does not close with the conserved phenylalanine or tryptophan, likely indicating a read error. V gene TRBV5-1 combines with J gene TRBJ2-7; 9 bases agree with TRBD1. Germline V gene lookup returns CDR1 SGHRS and CDR2 YFSETQ. The CDR3 has 13 amino acids. V dropped 4 bases and J dropped 4; count of bases not matched to a gene: 3. The CDR3 DNA follows: TGCGCCAGCAGCCCGACAGGGGGGTACGAGCAGTACTCC. Protein: CASSPTGGYEQYS.

J is TRBJ2-7 and V is TRBV4-3, with 8 nucleotides matching TRBD1. The V gene's germline CDR1 is LGHNA and CDR2 YSLEER. This CDR3 is built from 15 residues. Trimming took 8 bases from V and 0 from J; bases not matched to a gene: 9. The CDR3 DNA reads TGCGCCAGCCGCCCGTGGACAGGGCTCTCCTACGAGCAGTACTTC. It encodes CASRPWTGLSYEQYF.

As to this clonotype: A read error may explain this, as a much larger clone is one base away. The chain combines TRBV19 with TRBJ2-1, with D tentatively TRBD2 (5 bases). The CDR3 covers 15 residues. From germline, CDR1 is LNHDA and CDR2 SQIVND (reference sequence). The CDR3 DNA reads as TGTGCCAGTAGTATAGTCCCACTAGTAGTCAATGGGCAGTTCTTC. The encoded protein is CASSIVPLVVNGQFF.

With respect to this clonotype: This sequence may be a read error, since a much larger clone differs from it by one base. The J gene is TRBJ2-2, the V gene TRBV9; tentatively, D is TRBD1 (6 bases). The germline CDR1 and CDR2 sequences are SGDLS and YYNGEE. There are 13 residues in the CDR3. This CDR3 reads CTSSAGDGGELFF. The CDR3, as DNA: TGTACCAGCAGTGCAGGGGATGGCGGGGAGCTGTTTTTT.

In this sample, this clonotype turned up many times. V gene TRBV19 combines with J gene TRBJ2-7; D is undetermined. CDR3 length: 13 residues. Germline V gene lookup returns CDR1 LNHDA and CDR2 SQIVND (reference sequence). V lost 3 bases and J lost 0, with 6 bases in between. The CDR3 nucleotides are TGTGCCAGTAGTATGGCCCTCTCCTACGAGCAGTACTTC. Residues: CASSMALSYEQYF.

This clonotype has ten or more counts. The V gene is TRBV28, the J gene TRBJ2-2; 10 bases fit TRBD2. The V gene end was trimmed by 4 bases and the J gene end by 5 bases; junction bases not matched to a gene: 13. Germline V CDR1 and CDR2: MDHEN, SYDVKM. The CDR3 spans 18 residues. CDR3 nucleotide sequence: TGTGCCAGCAGTTCCTCCCGGCTAGCGGGAGTAAAGACCGGGGAGCTGTTTTTT. Translated, it gives CASSSSRLAGVKTGELFF.

The gene calls are TRBV20-1 and TRBJ2-7; D not certain. Germline CDR1 DFQATT, CDR2 SNEGSKA (reference sequence). The CDR3 consists of 16 residues. The V end was cut by 4 bases, the J end by 3 bases, with 22 bases between. DNA of the CDR3: TGCAGTGCTAAAATATCGATTGACAAGACCTACTACGAGCAGTACTTC. Translated: CSAKISIDKTYYEQYF.

The chain combines TRBV3-1 with TRBJ2-3; TRBD2 aligns across 9 bases. Germline V CDR1 and CDR2: LGHDT, YNNKEL (reference sequence). With V trimmed by 4 bases and J by 2 bases, 4 bases remained unmatched. The CDR3 extends over 15 amino acids. The CDR3 spells CASSPGTSITDTQYF. The CDR3 DNA follows: TGTGCCAGCAGCCCCGGGACTAGCATCACAGATACGCAGTATTTT.

This clonotype came up many times. The V and J genes are TRBV5-4 and TRBJ2-3, with D maybe TRBD1 (7 bases). This CDR3 is 19 amino acids long. Trimming removed 0 bases from V and 0 bases from J, with 20 bases in between. CDR1 SGHNT and CDR2 YYREEE come from the germline V gene (reference sequence). This CDR3 reads CASSLAGGPTSFSTDTQYF. The CDR3 DNA reads as TGTGCCAGCAGCTTGGCAGGGGGGCCAACTTCATTTAGCACAGATACGCAGTATTTT. The full variable domain, rest sourced from reference TRBV5-4 and TRBJ2-3, is ETGVTQSPTHLIKTRGQQVTLRCSSQSGHNTVSWYQQALGQGPQFIFQYYREEENGRGNFPPRFSGLQFPNYSSELNVNALELDDSALYLCASSLAGGPTSFSTDTQYFGPGTRLTVL.

At least ten counts were recorded for this clonotype. The CDR3 protein is CAISEPDRAADEQYF. DNA of the CDR3: TGTGCCATCAGTGAGCCGGACAGGGCCGCCGACGAGCAGTACTTC. The chain recombines TRBV10-3 with TRBJ2-7; 8 nucleotides align to TRBD1. Germline CDR1 reads ENHRY; CDR2 reads SYGVKD. Trimming removed 2 bases from V and 5 bases from J; junction bases left unmatched: 8. The CDR3 extends over 15 amino acids.

In the case of this clonotype: This may be a read error: a much more frequent sequence differs by one nucleotide. The chain uses TRBV4-3 and TRBJ1-1; D gene ambiguous. V was cut by 1 base and J by 6 bases, with 18 bases left in between. Germline V CDR1 and CDR2: LGHNA, YSLEER. The CDR3 is made up of 16 amino acids. The CDR3 DNA sequence: TGCGCCAGCAGCCAAGGGGTAGATGGGGAGTGGGCTGAAGCTTTCTTT. It encodes CASSQGVDGEWAEAFF.

As for this clonotype: The junction departs from the called germline gene at one end, perhaps through a read error. The gene calls are TRBV5-3 and TRBJ1-1, with 9 bases identical to TRBD1. TRBV5-3 is assigned to the ORF class and has an uncertain function. The CDR3 covers 16 residues. CDR3 DNA sequence: TGTGCCAGCAGCTTGTTAACAGGGGGCGAGAACACTGAAGCTTTCTTT. It encodes CASSLLTGGENTEAFF.

The chain carries TRBV4-1 and TRBJ2-7; D remains unclear. CDR3 length equals 14 residues. Germline V gene data show CDR1 as MGHRA and CDR2 as YSYEKL. V gave up 1 base and J gave up 7 bases, with 14 bases separating them. The CDR3: CASSQGAGQKEQYF. The CDR3 nucleotides are TGCGCCAGCAGCCAAGGGGCAGGTCAGAAGGAGCAGTACTTC.

In regard to this clonotype: Since a much larger clone is just one base distant, this may be a read error. The gene calls are TRBV28 and TRBJ1-1; no reliable D call. The CDR3 spans 15 residues. Per germline, CDR1 MDHEN and CDR2 SYDVKM. The CDR3 DNA reads as TGTGCCAGCAGTCCCCTCCTCCTCGGAGACACTGAAGCTTCCTTT. It specifies CASSPLLLGDTEASF.

About this clonotype itself: Just one base apart from a much larger clone, this may be a read error. V and J are TRBV11-2 and TRBJ2-7; TRBD1 might be the D (5 bases). The CDR3 length is 10 residues. From germline, CDR1 is SGHAT and CDR2 FQNNGV. Deletions cut 10 bases from V and 7 bases from J, with 11 bases between. The CDR3 reads CATQGAEQYF. CDR3 nucleotide sequence: TGTGCCACCCAAGGGGCTGAGCAGTACTTC. The complete variable domain, with remaining parts taken from reference TRBV11-2 and TRBJ2-7, reads EAGVAQSPRYKIIEKRQSVAFWCNPISGHATLYWYQQILGQGPKLLIQFQNNGVVDDSQLPKDRFSAERLKGVDSTLKIQPAKLEDSAVYLCATQGAEQYFGPGTRLTVT.

The V gene is TRBV12-3 or TRBV12-4, the J gene TRBJ2-2; 7 bases map to TRBD2. The J segment lost 6 bases and the V segment lost 3 bases, leaving 10 bases of the junction unmatched. This CDR3 is 16 amino acids long. The CDR3 bases are TGTGCCAGCAGTTTGGCCCAGGTGGGAGGGGCCGGGGAGCTGTTTTTT. It yields the protein CASSLAQVGGAGELFF.

This clonotype was found many times. J is TRBJ1-1 and V is TRBV10-3, with a weak D call TRBD1 (5 bases). V lost 2 bases and J lost 10, with 14 bases in between. The CDR3 extends over 13 amino acids. The germline gives CDR1 ENHRY, CDR2 SYGVKD. CDR3 loop: CAISEPRGAGAFF. CDR3 sequence (DNA): TGTGCCATCAGTGAGCCCCGGGGCGCGGGAGCTTTCTTT.

This clonotype was observed many times. The rearrangement links TRBV7-9 to TRBJ2-5; TRBD2 agrees at 8 bases. This CDR3 has 13 amino acids. The V and J ends lost 5 bases and 3 bases, in that order; junction bases with no gene match: 2. Germline V gene data show CDR1 as SEHNR and CDR2 as FQNEAQ (reference sequence). The CDR3 region is CASSPGGEETQYF. CDR3 bases: TGTGCCAGCAGCCCCGGGGGGGAAGAGACCCAGTACTTC.

This clonotype was detected a few times. The chain employs TRBV7-8 and TRBJ2-5; tentative D call: TRBD1 (6 bases). This CDR3 contains 18 residues. CDR1 and CDR2 from the germline V gene are SGHVS and FQNEAQ. Between the trimmed V and J ends, which lost 1 base and 5 bases, there was a span of 23 bases. CDR3 in amino acids: CASSLVLARSRGWETQYF. In DNA, the CDR3 is TGTGCCAGCAGCTTAGTCTTGGCGCGGTCGAGGGGGTGGGAGACCCAGTACTTC.

This clonotype was picked up many times. The genes are TRBV6-2 or TRBV6-3 and TRBJ2-6; D is unclear. The CDR3 runs to 20 residues. Deletions cut 5 bases from V and 0 bases from J, with 23 bases between. Looked up from germline, CDR1 is MNHEY and CDR2 is SVGEGT. CDR3 in amino acids: CASSSWAGPFPLSGANVLTF. The CDR3, as DNA: TGTGCCAGCAGTAGTTGGGCAGGTCCCTTCCCACTCTCTGGGGCCAACGTCCTGACTTTC.